The next 2 T cell receptor beta chains were all read from a single sample in a study of T cell responses to AZD1222 COVID-19 vaccine. The repertoire was sequenced with immunoSEQ multiplex PCR; TCRdb's copy has only in-frame clones and lacks some. Of about 120,000 clones in the sample, 80% to 90% were seen once. The sample here was peripheral blood, taken on day 0 of AZD1222 vaccination. Receptor source: an adult in good health.

V and J are TRBV7-2 and TRBJ1-5, with TRBD1 matching over 7 bases. Per germline, CDR1 SGHTA and CDR2 FQGNSA. The CDR3 has 16 residues. The V gene end was trimmed by 4 bases and the J gene end by 0 bases; junction bases not matched to a gene: 6. CDR3 DNA: TGTGCCAGCAGCTACTATGGGACAGCTAGCAATCAGCCCCAGCATTTT. Translated: CASSYYGTASNQPQHF.

This chain uses TRBV5-6 with TRBJ1-2, with 8 bases fitting TRBD1. Trimming at V came to 0 bases and at J to 5 bases, leaving 6 bases not matched to a gene. CDR1 is SGHDT, CDR2 YYEEEE, per germline. The CDR3 loop spans 15 amino acids. The CDR3 region is CASSLGTGFLYGYTF. CDR3 bases: TGTGCCAGCAGCTTGGGGACAGGGTTCCTGTATGGCTACACCTTC.